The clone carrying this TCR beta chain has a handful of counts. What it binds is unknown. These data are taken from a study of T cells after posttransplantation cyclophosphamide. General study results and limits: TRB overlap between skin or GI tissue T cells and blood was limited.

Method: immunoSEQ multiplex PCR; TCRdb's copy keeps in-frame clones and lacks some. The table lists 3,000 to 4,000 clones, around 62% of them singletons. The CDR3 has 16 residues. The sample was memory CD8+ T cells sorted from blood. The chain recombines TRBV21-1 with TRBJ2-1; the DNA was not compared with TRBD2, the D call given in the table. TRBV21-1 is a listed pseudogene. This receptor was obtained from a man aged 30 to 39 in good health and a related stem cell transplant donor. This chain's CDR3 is CASSNLGEGGDNEQFF. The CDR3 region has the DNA TGTGCCAGCAGCAACCTAGGGGAGGGGGGAGACAATGAGCAGTTCTTC.